A single sample is the source of the 30 T cell receptor beta chains below, sequenced in a study of cytomegalovirus exposure and HLA in healthy donors. The PCR made use of 60 Vbeta and 13 Jbeta primers. TCRdb's copy holds only in-frame clones and misses some; the assay was immunoSEQ multiplex PCR. The profile shows 120,000 to 150,000 clones, over 75% of them singletons. What was sequenced was PBMCs. These receptors originate from a woman aged 25 to 45 in good health and CMV-seronegative.

The chain couples TRBV7-8 to TRBJ2-7, with TRBD2 identical over 8 bases. The CDR3 length is 16 residues. Trimming at V came to 4 bases and at J to 3 bases, leaving 11 bases not matched to a gene. The germline CDR1 and CDR2 sequences are SGHVS and FQNEAQ. For the CDR3, the DNA is TGTGCCAGCAGCTCTTCCCGGTTAGCGGGGAGCTACGAGCAGTACTTC. Amino acids: CASSSSRLAGSYEQYF.

The J gene is TRBJ1-3, the V gene TRBV6-1; TRBD1 aligns across 7 bases. Germline V gene lookup returns CDR1 MNHNS and CDR2 SASEGT. CDR3 length: 15 residues. V was clipped by 6 bases and J by 1 base; unmatched bases: 6. DNA for the CDR3: TGTGCCAGCAGCTCAGAGGGGGCTTCTGGAAACACCATATATTTT. Translation: CASSSEGASGNTIYF.

This clone was seen a handful of times. The chain has TRBV23-1 and TRBJ2-2, with 10 bases matching TRBD1. TRBV23-1 is flagged as an ORF with uncertain function. The CDR3 length is 16 residues. V gave up 0 bases and J gave up 4 bases; unmatched junction bases: 2. The CDR3 loop reads CASSQSWTGGTGELFF. The CDR3 bases are TGCGCCAGCAGTCAATCGTGGACAGGGGGCACCGGGGAGCTGTTTTTT.

The chain is built from TRBV5-4 and TRBJ1-4; D perhaps matches TRBD1 (5 bases). Germline V gives CDR1 SGHNT, CDR2 YYREEE (reference sequence). V dropped 2 bases and J dropped 6 bases, with 14 bases sitting between them. The CDR3 consists of 15 residues. The CDR3 DNA is TGTGCCAGCAGCTTAGGAGGGGCCCAAGATGAAAAACTGTTTTTT. Protein product: CASSLGGAQDEKLFF.

This chain joins TRBV28 and TRBJ2-2, with 8 bases fitting TRBD1. Germline V lookup: CDR1 MDHEN, CDR2 SYDVKM. After removal of 8 bases from V and 2 bases from J, the junction contained 10 bases not matched to a gene. This CDR3 spans 16 amino acids. The CDR3 spells CASRTRQGKNTGELFF. CDR3 coding DNA: TGTGCCAGCCGGACCCGACAGGGGAAAAACACCGGGGAGCTGTTTTTT.

The chain employs TRBV5-8 and TRBJ2-5; D might be TRBD1 (6 bases). CDR1 and CDR2 (germline): SGHTS, YDEGEE. This CDR3 is 16 amino acids long. V dropped 0 bases and J dropped 2 bases, with 14 bases sitting between them. In DNA form, the CDR3 reads TGTGCCAGCAGCTTGGATACAGGGTGGACACAAGAGACCCAGTACTTC. It specifies CASSLDTGWTQETQYF.

V is TRBV6-5 and J is TRBJ2-2; D not resolved. V was clipped by 3 bases and J by 6 bases, with 8 bases between them. Germline V gene data show CDR1 as MNHEY and CDR2 as SVGAGI. The CDR3 is made up of 13 amino acids. CDR3 nucleotides: TGTGCCAGCAGTTATGCGGAACCCGGGGAGCTGTTTTTT. This sequence encodes CASSYAEPGELFF.

V usage is TRBV4-1 and J usage is TRBJ1-2; the D gene is possibly TRBD1 (5 bases). This CDR3 is built from 18 residues. V lost 1 base and J 1 base, leaving 19 bases between the germline ends. CDR1 and CDR2 from the germline V gene are MGHRA and YSYEKL. CDR3 DNA: TGCGCCAGCAGCCAAGCCGGGAATTACCGGGGGAGTAACTATGGCTACACCTTC. It yields the protein CASSQAGNYRGSNYGYTF.

This clone occurred once. The rearrangement uses TRBV10-2 and TRBJ1-5; D unclear. The CDR3 is 12 residues long. Germline V CDR1 and CDR2: WSHSY, SAAADI. Trimming took off 3 bases at V and 5 bases at J, with 5 bases between the two ends. CDR3 nucleotide sequence: TGCGCCAGCAGTGACCCGGATCAGCCCCAGCATTTT. This encodes CASSDPDQPQHF.

The chain uses TRBV5-1 and TRBJ2-1; 7 nucleotides align to TRBD2. J gave up 7 bases and V 7 bases, and 8 bases lay outside the gene matches. Per the germline V gene, CDR1 is SGHRS and CDR2 is YFSETQ. This CDR3 has 13 residues. In nucleotides, the CDR3 is TGCGCCAGCGGCGAGACTAGCAAAAATGAGCAGTTCTTC. This sequence encodes CASGETSKNEQFF.

The V call is TRBV6-1, the J call TRBJ2-1; TRBD2 matches at 13 bases. CDR1 is MNHNS, CDR2 SASEGT, per germline. This CDR3 region has 17 residues. V dropped 2 bases and J dropped 4; count of bases not matched to a gene: 5. The CDR3 loop is CASSERTSGGLYNEQFF. The CDR3 DNA follows: TGTGCCAGCAGTGAAAGGACTAGCGGGGGACTTTACAATGAGCAGTTCTTC.

The table lists this clone with a few counts. The CDR3 reads CATSRDGQVNEKLFF. The CDR3 region has the DNA TGTGCCACCAGCAGAGATGGGCAGGTTAATGAAAAACTGTTTTTT. V gene TRBV15 combines with J gene TRBJ1-4; D is undetermined. This CDR3 comprises 15 residues. The germline CDR1 and CDR2 sequences are LNHNV and YYDKDF (reference sequence). V was trimmed by 0 bases and J by 4 bases, leaving 9 bases between them.

The CDR3 reads CASSVGSGGSSYEQYF. The DNA of the CDR3 is TGTGCCAGCAGCGTAGGTAGCGGGGGGAGCTCCTACGAGCAGTACTTC. V usage is TRBV9 and J usage is TRBJ2-7, with TRBD2 matching 10 bases. The CDR3 is 16 amino acids. Losses at the gene ends were 0 bases for V and 0 bases for J; bases not matched to a gene: 3. Germline V gene lookup returns CDR1 SGDLS and CDR2 YYNGEE.

This clone was found once. The rearrangement joins TRBV5-4 to TRBJ1-5, with 11 nucleotides matching TRBD1. This CDR3 contains 16 residues. The V gene's germline CDR1 is SGHNT and CDR2 YYREEE (reference sequence). Unmatched junction bases numbered 4, after V lost 1 base and J lost 4 bases. The CDR3 is CASSLQGQGGNQPQHF. In nucleotides, the CDR3 is TGTGCCAGCAGCTTGCAGGGACAGGGGGGGAATCAGCCCCAGCATTTT.

The chain has TRBV27 and TRBJ2-5; tentative D call: TRBD1 (5 bases). CDR1 and CDR2 from the germline V gene are MNHEY and SMNVEV (reference sequence). V dropped 2 bases and J dropped 2 bases, with 21 bases sitting between them. The CDR3 has 18 amino acids. The CDR3 here is CASSLRLGQGSGQETQYF. DNA for the CDR3: TGTGCCAGCAGTTTAAGGTTAGGGCAGGGCAGTGGGCAAGAGACCCAGTACTTC.

The DNA for the CDR3 is TGTGCCAGCAGCCCACGACTAGCGGGGGACAATGAGCAGTTCTTC. It encodes CASSPRLAGDNEQFF. V usage is TRBV11-2 and J usage is TRBJ2-1; TRBD2 matches 12 bases. The CDR3 has 15 amino acids. Germline CDR1 SGHAT, CDR2 FQNNGV. Trimming removed 5 bases from V and 5 bases from J; junction bases left unmatched: 4.

This sequence joins TRBV27 and TRBJ2-3; D is undetermined. In germline, CDR1 is MNHEY, CDR2 SMNVEV (reference sequence). The ends were cut back, 5 bases at V and 0 bases at J, with 3 bases in the middle. There are 12 residues in the CDR3. CDR3 loop: CASSPSTDTQYF. The DNA for the CDR3 is TGTGCCAGCAGTCCTAGCACAGATACGCAGTATTTT.

The chain combines TRBV6-5 with TRBJ2-7, with TRBD1 matching over 11 bases. Germline CDR1 MNHEY, CDR2 SVGAGI. The trim removed 6 bases at V and 3 bases at J, leaving 7 bases unmatched. This CDR3 contains 15 residues. The CDR3 DNA sequence: TGTGCCAGCAGGCAAAGGACAGGGGGCTTCTACGAGCAGTACTTC. Encoded protein: CASRQRTGGFYEQYF.

The CDR3 coding sequence is TGTGCCAGCAGCCAAGATCGGACAGGGTCCCTTAGCACGCAGTATTTT. Its translation is CASSQDRTGSLSTQYF. V is TRBV4-2 and J is TRBJ2-3; TRBD1 agrees at 8 bases. CDR3 length: 16 residues. Germline-derived CDR1 and CDR2 are LGHNA and YNFKEQ. The V and J ends lost 0 bases and 9 bases, in that order; junction bases with no gene match: 11.

This clone was detected only a few times. The chain recombines TRBV7-2 with TRBJ2-3; 12 nucleotides agree with TRBD2. In germline, CDR1 is SGHTA, CDR2 FQGNSA. The CDR3 totals 16 residues. Trimming cost V 4 bases and J 5 bases; bases outside gene matches: 7. CDR3 bases: TGTGCCAGCAGCTCCCGATCTAGCGGGGGGGGAGATACGCAGTATTTT. This encodes CASSSRSSGGGDTQYF.

The V and J genes are TRBV7-9 and TRBJ2-1, with D maybe TRBD1 (6 bases). The germline V gene encodes CDR1 SEHNR and CDR2 FQNEAQ (reference sequence). This CDR3 has 15 amino acids. The V end lost 5 bases, the J end lost 10 bases, and 21 bases lay between the germline ends. The CDR3 protein is CASSGTRSLVAEQFF. CDR3 sequence (DNA): TGTGCCAGCAGCGGGACACGCAGTTTAGTTGCGGAGCAGTTCTTC.

The DNA for the CDR3 is TGTGCCAGCAGCCAAGCCGGGACTAGCGGGGTGTATGAGCAGTTCTTC. This encodes CASSQAGTSGVYEQFF. V and J are TRBV4-2 and TRBJ2-1; 13 bases agree with TRBD2. J lost 8 bases, V lost 1 base, and 5 bases had no gene match. From germline, CDR1 is LGHNA and CDR2 YNFKEQ. CDR3 size: 16 residues.

The chain is built from TRBV27 and TRBJ2-7; maybe TRBD1 (6 bases). Germline CDR1 reads MNHEY; CDR2 reads SMNVEV (reference sequence). The CDR3 covers 17 residues. V was shortened by 4 bases and J by 4 bases, with 23 bases between the two germline ends. CDR3 nucleotide sequence: TGTGCCAGCAGTTCCTTTTCCGGGACAAGGGGGTCGTACGAGCAGTACTTC. It codes for CASSSFSGTRGSYEQYF.

The V and J genes are TRBV4-3 and TRBJ1-2, with TRBD1 identical over 9 bases. CDR1 and CDR2 (germline): LGHNA, YSLEER. The CDR3 spans 15 residues. The V gene end was trimmed by 2 bases and the J gene end by 3 bases; junction bases not matched to a gene: 4. The CDR3 coding sequence is TGCGCCAGCAGCCAACGGGACAGGGCGGACTATGGCTACACCTTC. Amino acids: CASSQRDRADYGYTF.

This chain connects TRBV7-2 to TRBJ2-1; no firm D call. The V end was cut by 1 base, the J end by 3 bases, with 10 bases between. The CDR3 has 15 amino acids. Germline assignment: CDR1 SGHTA and CDR2 FQGNSA. The CDR3, as DNA: TGTGCCAGCAGCTTAGGAGGTGAACGCTACAATGAGCAGTTCTTC. Translation gives CASSLGGERYNEQFF.

J is TRBJ2-5 and V is TRBV2; 10 positions agree with TRBD1. CDR1 is SNHLY, CDR2 FYNNEI, per germline. The V and J ends lost 7 bases and 4 bases, in that order; junction bases with no gene match: 9. CDR3 length: 15 amino acids. The CDR3, as DNA: TGTGCCAGCACCAGACAGACAGGGGGCAGAGAGACCCAGTACTTC. Amino acids: CASTRQTGGRETQYF.

The chain links TRBV7-9 to TRBJ1-2; D is possibly TRBD1 (6 bases). V was pared by 6 bases and J by 5 bases, with 16 bases between. CDR3 length: 14 residues. Germline CDR1 and CDR2: SEHNR and FQNEAQ (reference sequence). The chain's CDR3 is CASRSQGTRYGYTF. CDR3 sequence (DNA): TGTGCCAGCAGGTCGCAGGGGACCCGATATGGCTACACCTTC.

This rearrangement joins TRBV11-2 to TRBJ1-1; TRBD1 is a possible D gene (5 bases). V lost 2 bases and J 1 base, leaving 11 bases between the germline ends. This CDR3 region has 15 residues. The germline CDR1 and CDR2 sequences are SGHAT and FQNNGV. In DNA, the CDR3 is TGTGCCAGCAGCTTATACGGGGGTGCGAACACTGAAGCTTTCTTT. It translates to CASSLYGGANTEAFF.

This clone was observed a handful of times. This sequence joins TRBV6-5 and TRBJ2-4; TRBD1 aligns across 8 bases. V shed 5 bases and J 5 bases; nucleotides not matched to a gene: 8. This CDR3 contains 15 residues. Looked up from germline, CDR1 is MNHEY and CDR2 is SVGAGI. The CDR3 is CASSLGTGRENIQYF. In nucleotides, the CDR3 is TGTGCCAGCAGTCTGGGGACAGGTAGAGAAAACATTCAGTACTTC.

The chain recombines TRBV29-1 with TRBJ1-1; D not certain. V gave up 3 bases and J gave up 6 bases, with 8 bases separating them. Germline assignment: CDR1 SQVTM and CDR2 ANQGSEA. The CDR3 runs to 11 residues. CDR3 sequence (DNA): TGCAGCGTTGATGAGATCGCTGAAGCTTTCTTT. Amino acid sequence: CSVDEIAEAFF.